These 11 T cell receptor beta chains were sequenced from one sample in a study of cytomegalovirus exposure and HLA in healthy donors. Primers for the PCR totalled 60 Vbeta and 13 Jbeta. Generated by immunoSEQ multiplex PCR, the TCRdb table keeps only in-frame clones and is missing some. The repertoire holds 150,000 to 200,000 clones, roughly 75% seen once, with 4.5% to 6% in the top ten. What was sequenced was PBMCs. These receptors all stem from a man aged 35 to 55 in good health and CMV-seronegative.

The V call is TRBV5-6, the J call TRBJ1-5; TRBD1 agrees at 7 bases. J lost 4 bases, V lost 6 bases, and 7 bases had no gene match. Germline V CDR1 and CDR2: SGHDT, YYEEEE. The CDR3 is made up of 14 amino acids. The CDR3, as DNA: TGTGCCAGCAAGTCGACAGGGACAAATCAGCCCCAGCATTTT. Translation: CASKSTGTNQPQHF.

The chain uses TRBV7-8 and TRBJ2-2, with TRBD2 matching over 9 bases. V gave up 5 bases and J gave up 6 bases; unmatched junction bases: 10. The germline gives CDR1 SGHVS, CDR2 FQNEAQ. The CDR3 sequence is 16 residues long. In DNA form, the CDR3 reads TGTGCCAGCAGCAGACTCAGCGGGGGGCGGGCCGGGGAGCTGTTTTTT. This translates into CASSRLSGGRAGELFF.

The chain recombines TRBV2 with TRBJ1-4, with D tentatively TRBD1 (6 bases). Trimming cost V 4 bases and J 14 bases, with 17 bases left between them. The germline gives CDR1 SNHLY, CDR2 FYNNEI. CDR3 length: 13 residues. In nucleotides, the CDR3 is TGTGCCAGCAGTGTCAGGGGCGCTGACCCTCTGTTTTTT. Its translation is CASSVRGADPLFF.

J is TRBJ2-7 and V is TRBV6-5; weak D call: TRBD1 (6 bases). V was shortened by 6 bases and J by 4 bases, with 10 bases between the two germline ends. Germline loops: CDR1 MNHEY, CDR2 SVGAGI. The CDR3 contains 12 residues. The CDR3 spells CASSRTVYEQYF. The CDR3 region has the DNA TGTGCCAGCAGCCGGACAGTTTACGAGCAGTACTTC.

This chain connects TRBV29-1 to TRBJ1-1, with D possibly being TRBD1 (5 bases). Germline-derived CDR1 and CDR2 are SQVTM and ANQGSEA. Trimming stripped 6 bases from V and 6 bases from J, with 14 bases between. This CDR3 region has 12 residues. CDR3 bases: TGCAGCGTCGGGGGTATCAACTCTGAAGCTTTCTTT. Amino acids: CSVGGINSEAFF.

V and J are TRBV6-6 and TRBJ2-7, with 8 bases matching TRBD2. The CDR3 is made up of 15 amino acids. V gave up 2 bases and J gave up 2 bases; unmatched junction bases: 5. From germline, CDR1 is MNHNY and CDR2 SVGAGI (reference sequence). The CDR3 here is CASSYALAGTYEQYF. The DNA of the CDR3 is TGTGCCAGCAGTTACGCTTTAGCGGGAACCTACGAGCAGTACTTC.

CDR3 in amino acids: CASRLGHPPYEQYF. CDR3 coding DNA: TGCGCCAGCAGACTGGGCCACCCCCCCTACGAGCAGTACTTC. The chain uses TRBV23-1 and TRBJ2-7; D remains ambiguous. TRBV23-1 is placed among ORFs of uncertain function. The CDR3 covers 14 residues. V was trimmed by 6 bases and J by 2 bases, leaving 14 bases between them.

V is TRBV21-1 and J is TRBJ1-5. TRBV21-1 is a pseudogene locus. The CDR3 has 12 residues. The CDR3 here is CASSKVVQPQHF. The CDR3 coding sequence is TGTGCCAGCAGCAAAGTAGTCCAGCCCCAGCATTTT.

This sequence joins TRBV19 and TRBJ1-4; TRBD1 is a possible D gene (5 bases). Germline CDR1 is LNHDA and CDR2 is SQIVND (reference sequence). The CDR3 has 14 residues. Trimming took off 6 bases at V and 8 bases at J, with 16 bases between the two ends. The CDR3 region is CASSPGRGGEKLFF. The CDR3 coding sequence is TGTGCCAGTAGCCCGGGGCGGGGCGGCGAAAAACTGTTTTTT. Drawing the rest from reference TRBV19 and TRBJ1-4, the complete variable domain is DGGITQSPKYLFRKEGQNVTLSCEQNLNHDAMYWYRQDPGQGLRLIYYSQIVNDFQKGDIAEGYSVSREKKESFPLTVTSAQKNPTAFYLCASSPGRGGEKLFFGSGTQLSVL.

The chain links TRBV27 to TRBJ2-1; 12 nucleotides match TRBD2. The CDR3 runs to 14 residues. CDR1 and CDR2 from the germline V gene are MNHEY and SMNVEV (reference sequence). V lost 3 bases and J lost 8; bases outside the gene matches: 2. The CDR3 here is CASSLTSGGHEQFF. The CDR3, as DNA: TGTGCCAGCAGTTTGACTAGCGGGGGACATGAGCAGTTCTTC.

This clone has just a few counts. The chain couples TRBV7-9 to TRBJ2-1; 14 bases line up with TRBD2. CDR1 is SEHNR and CDR2 is FQNEAQ in the germline V gene (reference sequence). The junction had 12 bases not matched to a gene; V was cut back by 8 bases and J by 15 bases. The CDR3 spans 14 residues. CDR3 nucleotide sequence: TGTGCCAGCGGAACGGATACGGGGACTAGCGGGAGGTTCTTC. This sequence encodes CASGTDTGTSGRFF.